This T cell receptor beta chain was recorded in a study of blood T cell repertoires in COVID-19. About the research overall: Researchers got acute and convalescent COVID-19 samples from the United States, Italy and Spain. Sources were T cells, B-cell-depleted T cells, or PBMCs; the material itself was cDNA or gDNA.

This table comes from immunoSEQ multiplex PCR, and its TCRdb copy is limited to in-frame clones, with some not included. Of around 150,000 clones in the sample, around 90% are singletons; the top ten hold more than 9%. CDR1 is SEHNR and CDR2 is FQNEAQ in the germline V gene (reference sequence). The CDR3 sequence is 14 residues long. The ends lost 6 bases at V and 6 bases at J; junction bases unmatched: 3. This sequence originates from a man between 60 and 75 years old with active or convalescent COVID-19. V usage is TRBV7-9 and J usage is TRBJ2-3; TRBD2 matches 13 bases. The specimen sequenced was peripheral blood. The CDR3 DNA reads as TGTGCCAGCAGACTAGCGGGAGGGCCGGATACGCAGTATTTT. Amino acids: CASRLAGGPDTQYF.